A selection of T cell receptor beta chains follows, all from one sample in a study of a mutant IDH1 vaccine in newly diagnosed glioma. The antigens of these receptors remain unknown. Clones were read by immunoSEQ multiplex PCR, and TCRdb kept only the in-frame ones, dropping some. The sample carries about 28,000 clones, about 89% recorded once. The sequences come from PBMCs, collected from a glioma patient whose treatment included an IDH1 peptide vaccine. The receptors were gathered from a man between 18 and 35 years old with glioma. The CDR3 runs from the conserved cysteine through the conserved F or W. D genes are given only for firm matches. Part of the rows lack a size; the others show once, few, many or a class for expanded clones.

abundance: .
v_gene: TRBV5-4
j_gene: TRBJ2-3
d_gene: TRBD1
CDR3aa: CASSPQGQGVTDTQYF
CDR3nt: TGTGCCAGCAGCCCCCAGGGACAGGGAGTCACAGATACGCAGTATTTT

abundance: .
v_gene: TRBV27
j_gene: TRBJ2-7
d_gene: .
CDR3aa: CASSSSGGGDEQYF
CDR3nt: TGTGCCAGCAGTTCCTCAGGGGGGGGAGACGAGCAGTACTTC

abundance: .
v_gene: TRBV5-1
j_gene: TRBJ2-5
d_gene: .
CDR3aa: CASSSTPTLPGETQYF
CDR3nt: TGCGCCAGCAGCTCCACCCCGACACTGCCAGGAGAGACCCAGTACTTC

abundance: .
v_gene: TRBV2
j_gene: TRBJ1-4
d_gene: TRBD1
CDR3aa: CASIGTANPKLFF
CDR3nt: TGTGCCAGCATCGGGACAGCAAACCCAAAACTGTTTTTT

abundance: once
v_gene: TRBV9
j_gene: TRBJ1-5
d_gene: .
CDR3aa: CASSPHGGRQPQHF
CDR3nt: TGTGCCAGCAGCCCTCACGGCGGGCGCCAGCCCCAGCATTTT

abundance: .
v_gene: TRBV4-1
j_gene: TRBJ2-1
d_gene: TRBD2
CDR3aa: CASSPPRVAGGEQFF
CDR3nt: TGCGCCAGCAGCCCGCCCCGGGTAGCGGGAGGGGAGCAGTTCTTC

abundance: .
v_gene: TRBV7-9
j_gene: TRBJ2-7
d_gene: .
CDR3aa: CASRPFGQPNEQYF
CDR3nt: TGTGCCAGCAGACCGTTTGGGCAGCCAAACGAGCAGTACTTC

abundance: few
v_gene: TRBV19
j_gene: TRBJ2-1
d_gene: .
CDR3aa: CASGSPYNEQFF
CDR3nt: TGTGCCAGCGGGAGTCCCTACAATGAGCAGTTCTTC

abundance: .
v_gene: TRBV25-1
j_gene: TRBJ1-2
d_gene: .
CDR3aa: CASSDPSLGGLGGYTF
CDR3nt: TGTGCCAGCAGTGACCCCAGTTTGGGGGGGCTAGGAGGCTACACCTTC

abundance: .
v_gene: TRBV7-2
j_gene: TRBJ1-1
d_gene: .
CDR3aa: CASSRVGGTEAFF
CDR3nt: TGTGCCAGCAGCAGGGTTGGCGGCACTGAAGCTTTCTTT

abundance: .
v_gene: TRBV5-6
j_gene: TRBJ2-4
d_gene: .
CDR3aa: CASSLASGLAKNIQYF
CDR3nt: TGTGCCAGCAGCTTGGCCTCAGGTCTAGCCAAAAACATTCAGTACTTC

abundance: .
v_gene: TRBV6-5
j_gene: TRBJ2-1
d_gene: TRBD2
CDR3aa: CASSSTSGGYNEQFF
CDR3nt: TGTGCCAGCAGTTCAACTAGCGGGGGTTACAATGAGCAGTTCTTC

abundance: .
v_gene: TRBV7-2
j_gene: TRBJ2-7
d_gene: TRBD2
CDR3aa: CASSLDDVTSGNYEQYF
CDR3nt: TGTGCCAGCAGCTTAGATGACGTGACTAGCGGGAACTACGAGCAGTACTTC

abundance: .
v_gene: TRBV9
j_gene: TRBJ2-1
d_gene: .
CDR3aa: CASSPGDLSSYNEQFF
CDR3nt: TGTGCCAGCAGCCCGGGGGACCTGAGCTCCTACAATGAGCAGTTCTTC

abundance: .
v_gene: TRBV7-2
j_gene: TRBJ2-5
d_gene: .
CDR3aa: CASSLMRGAPQETQYF
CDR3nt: TGTGCCAGCAGCTTAATGAGGGGGGCCCCCCAAGAGACCCAGTACTTC

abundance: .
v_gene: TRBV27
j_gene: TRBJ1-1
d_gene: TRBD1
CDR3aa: CASSQQGVVTEAFF
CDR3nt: TGTGCCAGCAGTCAACAGGGGGTTGTCACTGAAGCTTTCTTT

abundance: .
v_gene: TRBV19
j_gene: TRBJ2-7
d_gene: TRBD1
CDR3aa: CASSMGTGGNEQYF
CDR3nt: TGTGCCAGTAGTATGGGGACAGGGGGGAACGAGCAGTACTTC

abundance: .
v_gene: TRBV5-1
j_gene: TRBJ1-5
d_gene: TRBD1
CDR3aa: CASSTGQPNQPQHF
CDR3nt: TGCGCCAGCAGCACGGGACAGCCCAATCAGCCCCAGCATTTT

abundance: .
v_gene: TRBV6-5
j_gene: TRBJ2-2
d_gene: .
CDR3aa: CASSSHRYTGELFF
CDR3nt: TGTGCCAGCAGTAGTCATAGGTACACCGGGGAGCTGTTTTTT

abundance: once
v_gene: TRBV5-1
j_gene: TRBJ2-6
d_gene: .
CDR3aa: CASSREGPYGANVLTF
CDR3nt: TGCGCCAGCAGTCGTGAGGGTCCGTACGGGGCCAACGTCCTGACTTTC

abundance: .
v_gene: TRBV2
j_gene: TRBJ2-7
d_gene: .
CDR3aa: CASIGGQGDEQYF
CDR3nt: TGTGCCAGCATTGGCGGGCAAGGAGACGAGCAGTACTTC

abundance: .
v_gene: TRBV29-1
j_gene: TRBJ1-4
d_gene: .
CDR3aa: CSGDLGEKLFF
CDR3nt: TGCAGCGGAGATTTAGGGGAAAAACTGTTTTTT

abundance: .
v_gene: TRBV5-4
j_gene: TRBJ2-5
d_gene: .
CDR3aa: CASSLAGTRMVETQYF
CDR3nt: TGTGCCAGCAGCTTGGCGGGTACGAGGATGGTAGAGACCCAGTACTTC

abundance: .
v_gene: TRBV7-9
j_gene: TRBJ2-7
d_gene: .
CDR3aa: CASSLIDSRYEQYF
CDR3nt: TGTGCCAGCAGCTTAATAGACAGCCGCTACGAGCAGTACTTC

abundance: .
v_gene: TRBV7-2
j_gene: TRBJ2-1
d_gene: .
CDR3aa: CASSLMGPEQFF
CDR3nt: TGTGCCAGCAGCTTAATGGGCCCTGAGCAGTTCTTC

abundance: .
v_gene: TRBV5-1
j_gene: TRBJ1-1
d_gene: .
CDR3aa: CASSFGGGTEAFF
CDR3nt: TGCGCCAGCAGCTTTGGAGGGGGAACTGAAGCTTTCTTT

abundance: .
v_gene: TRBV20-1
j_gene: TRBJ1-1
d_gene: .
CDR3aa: CSAPGDFEAFF
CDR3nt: TGCAGTGCTCCAGGGGATTTCGAAGCTTTCTTT

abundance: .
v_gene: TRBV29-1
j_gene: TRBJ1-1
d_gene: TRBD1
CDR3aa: CSSGRDSMNTEAFF
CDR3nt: TGCAGCTCCGGCCGGGACAGCATGAACACTGAAGCTTTCTTT

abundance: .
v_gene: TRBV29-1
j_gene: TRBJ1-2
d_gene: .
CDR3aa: CSAPRGDGYTF
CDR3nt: TGCAGCGCCCCGAGGGGCGATGGCTACACCTTC